This TCR beta chain originates from a study of siplizumab effects on memory and regulatory T cells. Study outcomes and limitations: The alloreactive clones that mapped to unstimulated subsets made up only a minor fraction. Unstimulated naive T cells seemed to show more diversity than memory cells did, and they also seemed to be among the major contributors to the alloresponse.

The V end lost 0 bases, the J end lost 2 bases, and 20 bases lay between the germline ends. The V gene's germline CDR1 is SGDLS and CDR2 YYNGEE. The CDR3 is 18 residues long. Sequencing used immunoSEQ multiplex PCR; TCRdb keeps in-frame clones, though not all of them. The top ten hold 1% to 1.5% of the sample, which has more than 90,000 clones, around 94% seen once. With regard to this clone: Its target is unknown.

Sequencing was carried out using non-Treg CD4+ T cells sorted from blood. The TCR sequence derives from a human donor in good health. The rearrangement joins TRBV9 to TRBJ2-5, with TRBD2 as a possible D gene (6 bases). The CDR3 sequence is CASSVGFSGTALQETQYF. In nucleotides, the CDR3 is TGTGCCAGCAGCGTAGGATTTAGCGGCACAGCTTTACAAGAGACCCAGTACTTC.